In this sample, the clone carrying this T cell receptor beta chain turned up once. Produced via immunoSEQ multiplex PCR; TCRdb's table is partial and in-frame only. Found here are about 210,000 clones, roughly four fifths of them singletons; the top ten hold around 9%. This sample is drawn from a study of blood T cell repertoires in COVID-19. The trim removed 4 bases at V and 5 bases at J, leaving 8 bases unmatched. The CDR3 is made up of 16 amino acids. The germline V gene encodes CDR1 SGHNT and CDR2 YYREEE (reference sequence). The genes are TRBV5-4 and TRBJ2-5; 13 bases map to TRBD2. Material for sequencing was PBMCs or T cells enriched from blood (not recorded which). The sequence derives from a man aged 40-49 years who had recovered from COVID-19. The CDR3 nucleotides are TGTGCCAGCAGCCTTAGGACTAGCGGGAGTGGGGAGACCCAGTACTTC. Encoded protein: CASSLRTSGSGETQYF.